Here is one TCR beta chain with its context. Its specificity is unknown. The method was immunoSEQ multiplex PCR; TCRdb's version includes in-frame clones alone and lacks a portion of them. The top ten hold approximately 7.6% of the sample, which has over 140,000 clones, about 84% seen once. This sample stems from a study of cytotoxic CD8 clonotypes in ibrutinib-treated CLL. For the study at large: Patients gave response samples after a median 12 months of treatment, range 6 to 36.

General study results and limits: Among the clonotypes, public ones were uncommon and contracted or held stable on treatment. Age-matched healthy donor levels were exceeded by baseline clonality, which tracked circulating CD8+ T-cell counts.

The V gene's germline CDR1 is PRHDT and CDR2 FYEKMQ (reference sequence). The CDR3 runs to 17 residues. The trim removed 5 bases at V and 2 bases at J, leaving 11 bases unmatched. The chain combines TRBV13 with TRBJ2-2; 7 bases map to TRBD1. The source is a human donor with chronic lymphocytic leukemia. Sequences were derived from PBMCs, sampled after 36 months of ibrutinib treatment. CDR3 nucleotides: TGTGCCAGCAGCCGGGCTCTGGACAGGCTTAACACCGGGGAGCTGTTTTTT. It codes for CASSRALDRLNTGELFF.